This TCR beta chain was obtained from a study of Ad26.COV2.S vaccination and SARS-CoV-2 variants. Study summary: By the intramuscular route, Ad26.COV2.S was given once, or twice 56 days apart.

Study-wide findings and caveats: Across vaccine and placebo recipients, the breadth of non-spike TCRs was similar.

A word on this clone: Its antigen remains unknown.

Sequencing used immunoSEQ multiplex PCR; TCRdb keeps in-frame clones, though not all of them. Of over 350,000 clones listed, 70% to 90% were seen once; the top ten hold roughly 3.5%. J was trimmed by 2 bases and V by 3 bases; bases with no gene match: 6. Germline CDR1 and CDR2: SGHTA and FQGNSA. CDR3 length: 16 residues. Treatment here: around 19 received Ad26.COV2.S at low or high dose, single or two shots; roughly five received placebo; per-sample allocation not given. At day 63 after the first vaccine or placebo injection, samples were drawn. The clonotype was recovered from a person aged 18-65 years who received the Ad26.COV2.S COVID-19 vaccine or a placebo. The chain employs TRBV7-2 and TRBJ2-3, with TRBD2 matching over 9 bases. This specimen consisted of peripheral blood, obtained in a trial of Ad26.COV2.S vaccine versus placebo. The CDR3 here is CASSFGASGVTDTQYF. CDR3 DNA: TGTGCCAGCAGCTTTGGGGCTAGCGGGGTCACAGATACGCAGTATTTT.